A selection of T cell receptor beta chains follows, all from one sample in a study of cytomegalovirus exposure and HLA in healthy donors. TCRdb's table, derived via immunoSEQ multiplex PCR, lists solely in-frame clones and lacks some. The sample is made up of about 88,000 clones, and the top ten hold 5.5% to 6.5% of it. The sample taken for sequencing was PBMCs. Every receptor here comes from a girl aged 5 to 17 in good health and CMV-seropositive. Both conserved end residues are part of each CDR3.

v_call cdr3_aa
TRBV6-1 CASSVDYGYTF
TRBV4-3 CASSQGGGPNEKLFF
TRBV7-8 CASSLRDRGFADTQYF
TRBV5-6 CASSLVENSPLHF
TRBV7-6 CASSLGLAYNEQFF
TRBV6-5 CASSYSEAGGTYEQYF
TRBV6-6 CASIWAGGTDTQYF
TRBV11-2 CASSLAGQGKGNTIYF
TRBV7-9 CASSFRGSNNYEQYF
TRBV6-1 CASRGQGFTGELFF
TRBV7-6 CASSWSGGDQETQYF
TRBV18 CASSARNEGLAYGANVLTF
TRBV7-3 CASSHSRGPIYEQYF
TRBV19 CASSMWTGDETQYF
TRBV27 CASIGDGQTWTEAFF
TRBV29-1 CSGSWPGSWETGPETQYF
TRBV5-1 CASRTGSRETQYF
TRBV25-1 CASSGDRRPQENQYF
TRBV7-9 CASSPDRGIYGYTF
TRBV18 CASSRQGADTDTQYF
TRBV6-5 CASSRQGRGYTF
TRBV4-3 CASSQDSGSDTIYF
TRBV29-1 CSALGQVNTEAFF
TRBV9 CASSPGTWDTEAFF
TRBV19 CASRVKDSLTYEQYF
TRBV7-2 CASSLGGQTNEKLFF
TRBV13 CASSLKTGVKRYEQYF
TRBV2 CASGARGRRPYEQYF
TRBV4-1 CASSQPGGETQYF
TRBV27 CASRLSDSFNTEAFF
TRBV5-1 CASSLSLNYGYTF
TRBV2 CASFQGAGGPDTQYF
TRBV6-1 CASSAGLAGANQHNF
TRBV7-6 CASSSGTGSNSYNEQFF
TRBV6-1 CASMGHLFIYGYTF
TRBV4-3 CASSQVIGTGGNQPQHF
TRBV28 CASSPGQGVDQPQHF
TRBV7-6 CASSAGRYNSPLHF
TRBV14 CASSQVFPADTKNTGELFF
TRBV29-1 CSVEESGRDSEQFF
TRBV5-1 CASSLEGQGTGANVLTF
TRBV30 CAWSVNRKETQYF
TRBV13 CASTWGTDQETQYF
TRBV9 CASSGIQGAGGDNEQFF
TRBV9 CASSLSGGSSYEQYF
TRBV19 CASSSGGAETQYF
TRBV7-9 CASSVSTANEQFF
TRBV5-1 CASSLQAGEYNEQFF
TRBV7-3 CASSPRVSTEAFF
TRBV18 CASSPRFGQVTYEQYF
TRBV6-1 CASSFRQETQYF
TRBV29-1 CSVGSGGIGREQYF
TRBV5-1 CASWEGGTPKETQYF
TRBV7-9 CASSLSRGTSTDTQYF
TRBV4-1 CASSHSGGYDEQFF
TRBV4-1 CASSRETGGRGRWSYEQYF
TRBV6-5 CASRSGLANTGELFF